The sequence of this TCR beta chain was determined in a study of blood T cell repertoires in COVID-19. Authors' analysis steps: Amplification from reference gene primers served as the basis for estimated nucleated cell counts. Profiling relied on immunoSEQ multiplex PCR, and the TCRdb table lists in-frame clones only, not all of them. For V, J and clone size, that table is used; D and trimming come from the DNA. The sample includes 250,000 to 350,000 clones, less than 90% of them seen just once. Germline V gene sequence: CDR1 SGHTA, CDR2 FQGNSA. Trimming left V 5 bases short and J 7 bases short, with 12 bases between. CDR3 length: 14 amino acids. The age range of participants was roughly 18 to 90 years, with residence in roughly 25 US areas. Each participant's cohort was designated according to participant-reported clinical history. For recovered donors of Cohort 3, there were two negative PCRs, clearance, or symptom resolution.

The receptor was derived from a woman aged 50 to 65 who had recovered from COVID-19. The sample comprised PBMCs or T cells enriched from blood (not recorded which). The J gene is TRBJ1-6, the V gene TRBV7-2; D might be TRBD1 (6 bases). The CDR3 loop reads CASSPTDRNSPLHF. The CDR3, as DNA: TGTGCCAGCAGCCCGACGGACAGAAATTCACCCCTCCACTTT.